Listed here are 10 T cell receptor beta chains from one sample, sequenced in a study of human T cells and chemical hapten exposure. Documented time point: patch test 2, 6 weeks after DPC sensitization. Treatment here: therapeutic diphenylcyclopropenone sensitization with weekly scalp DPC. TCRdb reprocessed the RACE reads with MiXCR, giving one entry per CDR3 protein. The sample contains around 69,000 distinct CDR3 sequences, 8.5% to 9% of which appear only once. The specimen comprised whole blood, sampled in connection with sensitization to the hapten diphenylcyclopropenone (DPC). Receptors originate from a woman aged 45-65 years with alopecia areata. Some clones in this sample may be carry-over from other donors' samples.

CDR3 loop: CASSPRGGPRPDTQYF. CDR3 nucleotides: TGCGCCAGCAGCCCCAGAGGAGGTCCCCGGCCAGATACGCAGTATTTT. The rearrangement uses TRBV5-1 and TRBJ2-3; TRBD2 might be the D (5 bases). The CDR3 covers 16 residues. Trimming took off 4 bases at V and 4 bases at J, with 19 bases between the two ends. CDR1 SGHRS and CDR2 YFSETQ come from the germline V gene.

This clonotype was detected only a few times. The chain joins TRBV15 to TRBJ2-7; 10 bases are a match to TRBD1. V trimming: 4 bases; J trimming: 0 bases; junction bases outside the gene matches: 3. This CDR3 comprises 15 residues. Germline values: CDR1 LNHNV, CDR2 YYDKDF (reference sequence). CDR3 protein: CATSIGTGASYEQYF. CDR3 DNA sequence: TGTGCCACCAGCATAGGGACAGGGGCCTCCTACGAGCAGTACTTC.

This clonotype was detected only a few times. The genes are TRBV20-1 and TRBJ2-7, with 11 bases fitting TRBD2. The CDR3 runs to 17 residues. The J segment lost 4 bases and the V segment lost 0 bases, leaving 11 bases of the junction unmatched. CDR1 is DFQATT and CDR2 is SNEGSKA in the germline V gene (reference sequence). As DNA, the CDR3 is TGCAGTGCTAGAGATGTAGGGGCTAGCGGGGGGTTATACGAGCAGTACTTC. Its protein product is CSARDVGASGGLYEQYF.

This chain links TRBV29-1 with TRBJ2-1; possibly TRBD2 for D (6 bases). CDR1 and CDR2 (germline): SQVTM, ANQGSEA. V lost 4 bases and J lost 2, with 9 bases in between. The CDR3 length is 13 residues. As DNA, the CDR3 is TGCAGCGTTGGGGGCGGGGCCTACAATGAGCAGTTCTTC. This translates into CSVGGGAYNEQFF.

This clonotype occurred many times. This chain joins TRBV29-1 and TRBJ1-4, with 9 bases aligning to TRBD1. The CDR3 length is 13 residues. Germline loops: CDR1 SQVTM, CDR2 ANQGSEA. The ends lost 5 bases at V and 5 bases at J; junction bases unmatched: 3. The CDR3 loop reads CSVRGQGNEKLFF. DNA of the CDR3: TGCAGCGTTCGAGGACAGGGGAATGAAAAACTGTTTTTT.

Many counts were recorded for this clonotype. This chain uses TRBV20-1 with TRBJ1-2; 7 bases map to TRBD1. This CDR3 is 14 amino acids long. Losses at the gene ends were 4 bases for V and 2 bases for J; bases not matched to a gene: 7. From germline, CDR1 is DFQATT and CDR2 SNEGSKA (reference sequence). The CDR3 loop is CSAIDRDSNYGYTF. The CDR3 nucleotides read TGCAGTGCTATTGACAGGGACAGCAACTATGGCTACACCTTC.

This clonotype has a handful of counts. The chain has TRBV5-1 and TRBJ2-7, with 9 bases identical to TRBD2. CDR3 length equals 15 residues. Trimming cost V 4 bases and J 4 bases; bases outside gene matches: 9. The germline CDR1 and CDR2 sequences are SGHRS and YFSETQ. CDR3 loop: CASSPDSGRTYEQYF. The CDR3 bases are TGCGCCAGCAGCCCGGATAGCGGGAGAACGTACGAGCAGTACTTC.

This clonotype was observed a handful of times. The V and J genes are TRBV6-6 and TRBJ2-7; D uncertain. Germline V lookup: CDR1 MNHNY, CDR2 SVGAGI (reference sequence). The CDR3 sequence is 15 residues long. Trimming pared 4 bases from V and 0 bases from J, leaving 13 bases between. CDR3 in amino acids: CASSSPTLSSYEQYF. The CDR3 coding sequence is TGTGCCAGCAGTTCCCCGACCCTAAGCTCCTACGAGCAGTACTTC.

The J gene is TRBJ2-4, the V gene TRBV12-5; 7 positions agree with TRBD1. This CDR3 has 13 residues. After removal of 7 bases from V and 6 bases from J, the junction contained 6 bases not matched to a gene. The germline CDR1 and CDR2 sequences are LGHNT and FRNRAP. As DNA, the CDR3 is TGTGCTAGTGTTCCGGGACAGTCAAACATTCAGTACTTC. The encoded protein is CASVPGQSNIQYF.

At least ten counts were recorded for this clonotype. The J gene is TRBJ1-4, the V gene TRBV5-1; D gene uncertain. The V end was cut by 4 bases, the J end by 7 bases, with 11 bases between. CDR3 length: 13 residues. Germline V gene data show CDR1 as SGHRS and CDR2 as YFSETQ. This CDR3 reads CASSLWTSEKLFF. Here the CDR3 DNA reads TGCGCCAGCAGCCTATGGACCAGTGAAAAACTGTTTTTT.